Listed here are 28 T cell receptor beta chains from one sample, sequenced in a study of cytomegalovirus exposure and HLA in healthy donors. 13 Jbeta primers and 60 Vbeta primers were used for the PCR. Assay used: immunoSEQ multiplex PCR; TCRdb lists only in-frame clones, some missing. There are tens of thousands of clones in the sample, with approximately 15% held by the top ten. Sequenced sample: PBMCs. The receptors stem from a man aged 50-60 years in good health and CMV-seropositive.

The rearrangement links TRBV29-1 to TRBJ1-2; D not resolved. The germline gives CDR1 SQVTM, CDR2 ANQGSEA. There are 12 residues in the CDR3. V was pared by 3 bases and J by 4 bases, with 9 bases between. CDR3 protein: CSVDRGIYGYTF. The CDR3 nucleotides are TGCAGCGTTGACAGAGGGATCTATGGCTACACCTTC.

CDR3: CASSPQGPETQYF. The CDR3, as DNA: TGTGCCAGCAGCCCACAGGGTCCAGAGACCCAGTACTTC. The rearrangement joins TRBV7-3 to TRBJ2-5; the D gene is possibly TRBD1 (6 bases). There are 13 residues in the CDR3. Between the trimmed V and J ends, which lost 5 bases and 4 bases, there was a span of 11 bases. Germline V gene lookup returns CDR1 SGHTA and CDR2 FQGTGA.

This sequence joins TRBV7-9 and TRBJ1-1, with D unclear. Germline-derived CDR1 and CDR2 are SEHNR and FQNEAQ (reference sequence). CDR3 length: 13 amino acids. V shed 4 bases and J shed 0 bases, with 6 bases lying between them. The CDR3 is CASSSSVNTEAFF. CDR3 in DNA: TGTGCCAGCAGCTCCTCAGTGAACACTGAAGCTTTCTTT.

Concerning this clone itself: The same CDR3 also results from other DNA sequences found in this sample. V usage is TRBV6-5 and J usage is TRBJ1-3; TRBD1 is a possible D gene (5 bases). The CDR3 totals 15 residues. Trimming cost V 0 bases and J 4 bases, with 10 bases left between them. Germline V gives CDR1 MNHEY, CDR2 SVGAGI. The CDR3 region is CASSYSGGTGNTIYF. Here the CDR3 DNA reads TGTGCCAGCAGTTACTCTGGGGGGACGGGAAACACCATATATTTT.

The chain couples TRBV7-9 to TRBJ1-1; D call uncertain. This CDR3 region has 15 residues. Trimming pared 2 bases from V and 1 base from J, leaving 11 bases between. Germline lookup yields CDR1 SEHNR and CDR2 FQNEAQ (reference sequence). This CDR3 reads CASSLRQRPNTEAFF. CDR3 coding DNA: TGTGCCAGCAGCTTAAGGCAGCGTCCGAACACTGAAGCTTTCTTT.

The rearrangement joins TRBV27 to TRBJ2-2, with D possibly TRBD2 on 5 matching bases. Germline assignment: CDR1 MNHEY and CDR2 SMNVEV (reference sequence). V was clipped by 4 bases and J by 2 bases, with 14 bases between them. CDR3 length: 16 amino acids. The CDR3 protein is CASSYRTGINTGELFF. CDR3 bases: TGTGCCAGCAGTTATAGGACGGGGATAAACACCGGGGAGCTGTTTTTT.

The chain is built from TRBV28 and TRBJ1-1, with D unresolved. V dropped 3 bases and J dropped 1 base, with 6 bases sitting between them. Germline lookup yields CDR1 MDHEN and CDR2 SYDVKM. This CDR3 spans 13 amino acids. The CDR3 protein is CASSFLRNTEAFF. The CDR3 DNA is TGTGCCAGCAGTTTTCTGAGGAACACTGAAGCTTTCTTT.

The chain combines TRBV13 with TRBJ1-5, with 7 bases identical to TRBD1. The CDR3 has 13 amino acids. Germline V CDR1 and CDR2: PRHDT, FYEKMQ (reference sequence). The V gene end was trimmed by 3 bases and the J gene end by 7 bases; junction bases not matched to a gene: 3. The CDR3 spells CASSFPGQQPQHF. Written as DNA, the CDR3 is TGTGCCAGCAGCTTCCCGGGACAGCAGCCCCAGCATTTT.

The gene calls are TRBV6-6 and TRBJ1-1; possible D gene TRBD1, 6 bases. V lost 6 bases and J 5 bases, leaving 16 bases between the germline ends. CDR3 length: 14 residues. Looked up from germline, CDR1 is MNHNY and CDR2 is SVGAGI (reference sequence). CDR3 residues: CASSSGAPGTEAFF. In DNA form, the CDR3 reads TGTGCCAGCAGCTCAGGGGCCCCGGGAACTGAAGCTTTCTTT.

The CDR3 DNA reads TGTGCCAGCTCATCCGGACAGGCTTCCTACGAGCAGTACTTC. Encoded protein: CASSSGQASYEQYF. The chain is built from TRBV18 and TRBJ2-7; 7 nucleotides match TRBD1. Germline lookup yields CDR1 KGHSH and CDR2 LQKENI. This CDR3 has 14 amino acids. The ends lost 5 bases at V and 1 base at J; junction bases unmatched: 5.

This chain joins TRBV27 and TRBJ1-2; tentative D call: TRBD1 (6 bases). Per germline, CDR1 MNHEY and CDR2 SMNVEV (reference sequence). The V end lost 6 bases, the J end lost 6 bases, and 11 bases lay between the germline ends. This CDR3 spans 12 amino acids. The CDR3: CASRTGFNGYTF. DNA of the CDR3: TGTGCCAGCAGAACAGGGTTCAATGGCTACACCTTC.

V gene TRBV11-3 combines with J gene TRBJ1-1, with D perhaps TRBD1 (6 bases). From germline, CDR1 is SGHNT and CDR2 YENEEA. With 3 bases removed from V and 2 bases from J, the gap between germline ends came to 10 bases. The CDR3 is 14 amino acids. The CDR3 protein is CASSFSGANTEAFF. CDR3 DNA sequence: TGTGCCAGCAGCTTTTCAGGGGCTAACACTGAAGCTTTCTTT.

This chain's CDR3 is CASSDRVSNQPQHF. DNA for the CDR3: TGTGCCAGCAGTGACAGGGTTTCCAATCAGCCCCAGCATTTT. J is TRBJ1-5 and V is TRBV2, with TRBD1 as a possible D gene (5 bases). V gave up 3 bases and J gave up 3 bases, with 9 bases separating them. Germline lookup yields CDR1 SNHLY and CDR2 FYNNEI. This CDR3 has 14 amino acids.

J is TRBJ2-7 and V is TRBV4-3; D unresolved. This CDR3 contains 14 residues. V lost 0 bases to trimming and J lost 1 base, with 7 bases between them. CDR1 is LGHNA and CDR2 is YSLEER in the germline V gene. For the CDR3, the DNA is TGCGCCAGCAGCCAAGACCAGATTTCCTACGAGCAGTACTTC. Protein product: CASSQDQISYEQYF.

In DNA form, the CDR3 reads TGTGCCAGCAGTTTCGTAGGGAGGAGCACTGAAGCTTTCTTT. Its translation is CASSFVGRSTEAFF. The chain joins TRBV27 to TRBJ1-1; the D is unclear. CDR3 length equals 14 residues. The V gene's germline CDR1 is MNHEY and CDR2 SMNVEV (reference sequence). V was shortened by 3 bases and J by 4 bases, with 12 bases between the two germline ends.

The chain has TRBV30 and TRBJ2-1, with TRBD2 identical over 13 bases. From germline, CDR1 is GTSNPN and CDR2 SVGIG (reference sequence). The CDR3 is 15 residues long. V gave up 1 base and J gave up 8 bases; unmatched junction bases: 5. CDR3 protein: CAWSGTSGSMHEQFF. The CDR3 DNA is TGTGCCTGGAGTGGGACTAGCGGGAGTATGCATGAGCAGTTCTTC.

The chain's CDR3 is CASSPGLSQGELFF. In DNA, the CDR3 is TGTGCCAGCAGCCCGGGACTCTCCCAGGGGGAGCTGTTTTTT. This chain connects TRBV27 to TRBJ2-2; D possibly corresponds to TRBD2 (6 bases). Trimming stripped 6 bases from V and 8 bases from J, with 16 bases between. Germline CDR1 is MNHEY and CDR2 is SMNVEV (reference sequence). There are 14 residues in the CDR3.

The V call is TRBV11-3, the J call TRBJ1-1, with TRBD1 matching over 9 bases. Germline values: CDR1 SGHNT, CDR2 YENEEA. This CDR3 has 17 residues. V shed 4 bases and J 4 bases; nucleotides not matched to a gene: 13. CDR3 sequence: CASSWDREITWGTEAFF. Here the CDR3 DNA reads TGTGCCAGCAGCTGGGACAGGGAGATCACCTGGGGCACTGAAGCTTTCTTT.

Of note for this clone: The junction differs from germline at one of its ends, possibly a read error. The J gene is TRBJ2-7, the V gene TRBV11-3; TRBD1 aligns across 9 bases. The germline V gene has CDR1 SGHNT and CDR2 YENEEA. The CDR3 contains 15 residues. The CDR3 region has the DNA TGTGCCAGCAGCCCCAACAGGGGGCTGAATTACGGGCAGTACTTC. Translation: CASSPNRGLNYGQYF.

In regard to this clone: The junction differs from germline at one of its ends, possibly a read error. Additional DNA sequences in this sample encode the identical CDR3. This sequence joins TRBV30 and TRBJ1-1; 10 positions agree with TRBD1. Germline values: CDR1 GTSNPN, CDR2 SVGIG (reference sequence). There are 12 residues in the CDR3. CDR3 in amino acids: CAEDRGNTEAFF. DNA of the CDR3: TGTGCCGAGGACAGGGGGAACACTGAAGCCTTCTTT.

The chain employs TRBV4-1 and TRBJ2-1; 12 nucleotides match TRBD2. J gave up 2 bases and V 4 bases, and 3 bases lay outside the gene matches. The CDR3 is made up of 16 amino acids. Looked up from germline, CDR1 is MGHRA and CDR2 is YSYEKL. In nucleotides, the CDR3 is TGCGCCAGCAGCCTGTCTAGCGGGAGGGCCTACAATGAGCAGTTCTTC. Translation gives CASSLSSGRAYNEQFF.

The chain has TRBV6-5 and TRBJ2-3; 11 bases agree with TRBD2. The ends lost 4 bases at V and 0 bases at J; junction bases unmatched: 3. The CDR3 sequence is 16 residues long. Germline V gives CDR1 MNHEY, CDR2 SVGAGI. This chain's CDR3 is CASSFRTSGSTDTQYF. DNA of the CDR3: TGTGCCAGCAGTTTTCGGACTAGCGGGAGCACAGATACGCAGTATTTT.

The CDR3 DNA sequence: TGTGCCAGTAGCAGACCGGGACTAGACATCATTCAGTACTTC. Protein product: CASSRPGLDIIQYF. The chain uses TRBV19 and TRBJ2-4; 8 bases fit TRBD2. The ends lost 6 bases at V and 9 bases at J; junction bases unmatched: 10. Germline V gene data show CDR1 as LNHDA and CDR2 as SQIVND (reference sequence). The CDR3 is made up of 14 amino acids. Variable domain in full (rest from reference TRBV19 and TRBJ2-4): DGGITQSPKYLFRKEGQNVTLSCEQNLNHDAMYWYRQDPGQGLRLIYYSQIVNDFQKGDIAEGYSVSREKKESFPLTVTSAQKNPTAFYLCASSRPGLDIIQYFGAGTRLSVL.

The CDR3 loop reads CASSYDRGNIQYF. In DNA form, the CDR3 reads TGTGCCAGCAGCTACGACAGGGGAAACATTCAGTACTTC. The chain carries TRBV7-2 and TRBJ2-4; 8 nucleotides match TRBD1. Germline CDR1 and CDR2: SGHTA and FQGNSA. The CDR3 contains 13 residues. The junction had 2 bases not matched to a gene; V was cut back by 4 bases and J by 6 bases.

The rearrangement uses TRBV11-2 and TRBJ2-7; 7 positions match TRBD2. The V and J ends lost 1 base and 4 bases, in that order; junction bases with no gene match: 4. This CDR3 has 14 residues. Germline assignment: CDR1 SGHAT and CDR2 FQNNGV. The CDR3 DNA sequence: TGTGCCAGCAGCTTAGCGAGCGGGATTTACGAGCAGTACTTC. Protein: CASSLASGIYEQYF. Filled out from reference TRBV11-2 and TRBJ2-7, the complete variable domain reads EAGVAQSPRYKIIEKRQSVAFWCNPISGHATLYWYQQILGQGPKLLIQFQNNGVVDDSQLPKDRFSAERLKGVDSTLKIQPAKLEDSAVYLCASSLASGIYEQYFGPGTRLTVT.

The genes are TRBV6-6 and TRBJ2-7; 9 bases align to TRBD1. The germline CDR1 and CDR2 sequences are MNHNY and SVGAGI (reference sequence). The CDR3 extends over 15 amino acids. The ends lost 4 bases at V and 7 bases at J; junction bases unmatched: 11. CDR3 sequence (DNA): TGTGCCAGCAGTTTCCCAACAACAGGGGGCGGTGAGCAGTACTTC. Translated: CASSFPTTGGGEQYF.

V and J are TRBV7-9 and TRBJ1-1; weak D call: TRBD1 (6 bases). This CDR3 is 14 amino acids long. V was pared by 4 bases and J by 3 bases, with 12 bases between. Germline values: CDR1 SEHNR, CDR2 FQNEAQ (reference sequence). The DNA of the CDR3 is TGTGCCAGCAGCTCCTCAGGGGACCACACTGAAGCTTTCTTT. The encoded protein is CASSSSGDHTEAFF.

The chain combines TRBV19 with TRBJ2-1; 13 nucleotides align to TRBD2. Germline loops: CDR1 LNHDA, CDR2 SQIVND (reference sequence). V shed 3 bases, J shed 8 bases, and the junction held 4 bases outside the gene matches. This CDR3 spans 15 amino acids. CDR3 sequence: CASSMLTSGRHEQFF. CDR3 nucleotides: TGTGCCAGTAGTATGTTGACTAGCGGGAGGCATGAGCAGTTCTTC.